This passage covers 29 T cell receptor beta chains from one sample sequenced in a study of CD8+ T cells in alopecia areata. RNA was isolated and reverse transcribed to cDNA, the sequencing template. The method was immunoSEQ multiplex PCR; TCRdb's version includes in-frame clones alone and lacks a portion of them. The sample yields approximately 91,000 clones, 35% to 50% seen once. Sequenced: CD4+ T cells sorted from blood. These receptors all stem from a human donor with alopecia areata.

The rearrangement uses TRBV9 and TRBJ2-2; D is ambiguous. The CDR3 is 14 amino acids. Germline values: CDR1 SGDLS, CDR2 YYNGEE. Trimming shortened V by 0 bases and J by 5 bases, and 8 bases separated the two germline ends. CDR3: CASSVAVLTGELFF. The DNA of the CDR3 is TGTGCCAGCAGCGTAGCTGTGTTAACCGGGGAGCTGTTTTTT.

The chain uses TRBV7-9 and TRBJ1-2; D uncertain. The CDR3 loop spans 14 amino acids. CDR1 and CDR2 from the germline V gene are SEHNR and FQNEAQ (reference sequence). With 3 bases removed from V and 1 base from J, the gap between germline ends came to 9 bases. CDR3 nucleotide sequence: TGTGCCAGCAGCTTCCCGGGGATTAACTATGGCTACACCTTC. Residues: CASSFPGINYGYTF.

This clone was seen a single time. The chain uses TRBV30 and TRBJ1-6, with 7 bases lining up with TRBD1. Trimming at V came to 4 bases and at J to 10 bases, leaving 13 bases not matched to a gene. This CDR3 is built from 15 residues. Germline V gene sequence: CDR1 GTSNPN, CDR2 SVGIG (reference sequence). This CDR3 is CAWMTGKGSQSPLHF. CDR3 coding DNA: TGTGCCTGGATGACAGGGAAAGGTTCCCAATCACCCCTCCACTTT.

The V call is TRBV29-1, the J call TRBJ1-1, with D possibly TRBD1 on 5 matching bases. The germline V gene encodes CDR1 SQVTM and CDR2 ANQGSEA. Deletions cut 7 bases from V and 1 base from J, with 10 bases between. The CDR3 consists of 12 residues. The CDR3 DNA follows: TGCAGCGCGGCCGGACAGAACACTGAAGCTTTCTTT. This gives the protein CSAAGQNTEAFF.

This clone turned up a few times. This chain joins TRBV5-1 and TRBJ2-4, with 7 bases fitting TRBD1. The V and J ends lost 0 bases and 4 bases, in that order; junction bases with no gene match: 1. The CDR3 covers 14 residues. Germline CDR1 and CDR2: SGHRS and YFSETQ. The DNA of the CDR3 is TGCGCCAGCAGCTTGGACAGGGGTAAAAACATTCAGTACTTC. This translates into CASSLDRGKNIQYF. The full variable domain, completed using reference TRBV5-1 and TRBJ2-4, is KAGVTQTPRYLIKTRGQQVTLSCSPISGHRSVSWYQQTPGQGLQFLFEYFSETQRNKGNFPGRFSGRQFSNSRSEMNVSTLELGDSALYLCASSLDRGKNIQYFGAGTRLSVL.

The CDR3 DNA sequence: TGCGCCAGCAGCCATGGGGTGGGTTCCTACAATGAGCAGTTCTTC. This encodes CASSHGVGSYNEQFF. The chain uses TRBV4-3 and TRBJ2-1; D is ambiguous. The CDR3 has 15 residues. Germline V gives CDR1 LGHNA, CDR2 YSLEER. Trimming pared 3 bases from V and 1 base from J, leaving 10 bases between.

This chain connects TRBV5-1 to TRBJ1-6, with TRBD1 matching over 7 bases. This CDR3 contains 14 residues. From germline, CDR1 is SGHRS and CDR2 YFSETQ. V shed 4 bases, J shed 9 bases, and the junction held 7 bases outside the gene matches. The CDR3 nucleotides read TGCGCCAGCAGCCCGACAGGGCGAGGTTCACCCCTCCACTTT. This encodes CASSPTGRGSPLHF.

This clone came up a few times. At one end the junction does not follow the germline gene, possibly because of a read error. The identical CDR3 is also encoded by other nucleotide sequences in the sample. The J gene is TRBJ2-3, the V gene TRBV29-1; the D gene is possibly TRBD2 (5 bases). In germline, CDR1 is SQVTM, CDR2 ANQGSEA. This CDR3 contains 13 residues. CDR3 amino acids: CSVEVSGTDTQYF. CDR3 bases: TGCAGCGTCGAAGTTAGCGGCACAGATACGCAGTATTTT.

The chain carries TRBV7-2 and TRBJ2-5; D is possibly TRBD2 (5 bases). This CDR3 is 14 amino acids long. V gave up 1 base and J gave up 5 bases, with 11 bases separating them. The V gene's germline CDR1 is SGHTA and CDR2 FQGNSA. The CDR3 region has the DNA TGTGCCAGCAGCTTAGAAAAAGGCGGGGAGACCCAGTACTTC. It codes for CASSLEKGGETQYF. Based on the CDR3 plus reference TRBV7-2 and TRBJ2-5, the full variable domain is GAGVSQSPSNKVTEKGKDVELRCDPISGHTALYWYRQSLGQGLEFLIYFQGNSAPDKSGLPSDRFSAERTGGSVSTLTIQRTQQEDSAVYLCASSLEKGGETQYFGPGTRLLVL.

The chain couples TRBV29-1 to TRBJ2-6; D is perhaps TRBD2 (5 bases). CDR1 is SQVTM and CDR2 is ANQGSEA in the germline V gene. CDR3 length equals 15 residues. Trimming shortened V by 5 bases and J by 4 bases, and 15 bases separated the two germline ends. DNA for the CDR3: TGCAGCGTTCGGGATGGCAGTACCGGGGCCAACGTCCTGACTTTC. It encodes CSVRDGSTGANVLTF.

This chain connects TRBV4-2 to TRBJ1-2, with 7 positions matching TRBD1. The CDR3 runs 15 residues. V lost 0 bases and J lost 7; bases outside the gene matches: 8. Germline CDR1 LGHNA, CDR2 YNFKEQ. The DNA for the CDR3 is TGTGCCAGCAGCCAAGACTTCACAGGGGCTGGTGGCTACACCTTC. It is translated as CASSQDFTGAGGYTF.

This clone has just a few counts. V usage is TRBV10-3 and J usage is TRBJ2-1; D possibly matches TRBD1 or TRBD2 (6 bases each). The CDR3 sequence is 9 residues long. V was pared by 11 bases and J by 9 bases, with 8 bases between. Germline values: CDR1 ENHRY, CDR2 SYGVKD. CDR3: CAGGGEQFF. Here the CDR3 DNA reads TGTGCCGGAGGGGGTGAGCAGTTCTTC.

This clone was seen more than once but under ten times. This chain links TRBV2 with TRBJ2-2; the D is unclear. Trimming left V 6 bases short and J 2 bases short, with 1 base between. In germline, CDR1 is SNHLY, CDR2 FYNNEI. The CDR3 contains 11 residues. CDR3 residues: CASSNTGELFF. DNA of the CDR3: TGTGCCAGCAGCAACACCGGGGAGCTGTTTTTT.

The chain employs TRBV5-6 and TRBJ2-1, with TRBD1 matching over 7 bases. The junction had 1 base not matched to a gene; V was cut back by 0 bases and J by 7 bases. The length of the CDR3 is 13 residues. Germline V gene lookup returns CDR1 SGHDT and CDR2 YYEEEE. CDR3 nucleotide sequence: TGTGCCAGCAGCTTGGGACAGGGTAATGAGCAGTTCTTC. Its translation: CASSLGQGNEQFF.

The CDR3 spells CSAGQGYTYEQYF. The CDR3 DNA follows: TGCAGCGCGGGACAGGGGTATACCTACGAGCAGTACTTC. The gene calls are TRBV29-1 and TRBJ2-7; 10 bases line up with TRBD1. J was trimmed by 2 bases and V by 7 bases; bases with no gene match: 5. Germline CDR1 SQVTM, CDR2 ANQGSEA. This CDR3 region has 13 residues.

This clone was observed a handful of times. The rearrangement links TRBV4-2 to TRBJ2-1; maybe TRBD2 (6 bases). V was shortened by 8 bases and J by 0 bases, with 14 bases between the two germline ends. Per the germline V gene, CDR1 is LGHNA and CDR2 is YNFKEQ. This CDR3 spans 15 amino acids. This CDR3 is CASSYSGNSYNEQFF. DNA of the CDR3: TGTGCCAGCTCATATAGCGGAAACTCCTACAATGAGCAGTTCTTC.

The chain has TRBV4-1 and TRBJ2-4, with TRBD2 matching over 14 bases. Germline CDR1 MGHRA, CDR2 YSYEKL. The CDR3 spans 18 residues. Trimming at V came to 4 bases and at J to 0 bases, leaving 5 bases not matched to a gene. The DNA for the CDR3 is TGCGCCAGCAGCCGAGGACTAGCGGGAGGCCAAGCCAAAAACATTCAGTACTTC. Translating it yields CASSRGLAGGQAKNIQYF.

The sample holds a few counts of this clone. V usage is TRBV6-5 and J usage is TRBJ2-7; 8 bases line up with TRBD1. V lost 5 bases, J lost 5 bases, and 8 bases stayed unmatched. Germline CDR1 and CDR2: MNHEY and SVGAGI. CDR3 size: 14 residues. Written as DNA, the CDR3 is TGTGCCAGCAGTAATGGACAGGGTGAGGACGAGCAGTACTTC. It codes for CASSNGQGEDEQYF.

This clone has a handful of counts. The chain carries TRBV29-1 and TRBJ2-3; 14 bases line up with TRBD2. Germline-derived CDR1 and CDR2 are SQVTM and ANQGSEA. This CDR3 spans 13 amino acids. Trimming at V came to 7 bases and at J to 6 bases, leaving 3 bases not matched to a gene. Here the CDR3 reads CSGLAGGSDTQYF. CDR3 bases: TGCAGCGGACTAGCGGGAGGGAGTGATACGCAGTATTTT.

The chain couples TRBV29-1 to TRBJ1-1; D is perhaps TRBD1 (5 bases). The CDR3 runs 13 residues. The germline V and J ends were trimmed by 4 bases and 4 bases, with 13 bases remaining between them. The germline V gene has CDR1 SQVTM and CDR2 ANQGSEA. DNA for the CDR3: TGCAGCGTTGCCCGCAGGGTTAGCACTGAAGCTTTCTTT. This encodes CSVARRVSTEAFF.

The chain links TRBV30 to TRBJ2-1; 8 bases line up with TRBD1. Unmatched junction bases numbered 6, after V lost 3 bases and J lost 8 bases. CDR1 is GTSNPN, CDR2 SVGIG, per germline (reference sequence). The CDR3 consists of 13 residues. The CDR3 DNA follows: TGTGCCTGGAGACGGACAGGGCTGGATGAGCAGTTCTTC. Its translation is CAWRRTGLDEQFF.

In this sample, this clone turned up a few times. This chain connects TRBV29-1 to TRBJ2-5, with D perhaps matching TRBD1 or TRBD2 (6 bases each). Trimming shortened V by 5 bases and J by 3 bases, and 10 bases separated the two germline ends. This CDR3 region has 12 residues. CDR1 and CDR2 from the germline V gene are SQVTM and ANQGSEA. The CDR3 reads CSVWGAEETQYF. The CDR3 coding sequence is TGCAGCGTTTGGGGGGCCGAAGAGACCCAGTACTTC.

This clone was recorded a few times. This chain connects TRBV5-1 to TRBJ1-3; tentative D call: TRBD1 (5 bases). V lost 0 bases, J lost 1 base, and 11 bases lay in between. In germline, CDR1 is SGHRS, CDR2 YFSETQ. The CDR3 is 16 amino acids. CDR3 residues: CASSLGDFGSGNTIYF. In DNA form, the CDR3 reads TGCGCCAGCAGCTTGGGGGACTTCGGATCTGGAAACACCATATATTTT.

This clone was counted a few times. V and J are TRBV29-1 and TRBJ2-3, with 10 bases fitting TRBD1. Germline CDR1 is SQVTM and CDR2 is ANQGSEA. The CDR3 is 14 residues long. V lost 7 bases and J lost 0; bases outside the gene matches: 4. The DNA of the CDR3 is TGCAGCGCGGGACAGGGGCCTAGCACAGATACGCAGTATTTT. This encodes CSAGQGPSTDTQYF.

In the case of this clone: A junction boundary mismatches the germline segment, possibly from a read error. The chain recombines TRBV5-4 with TRBJ2-6; D uncertain. Germline values: CDR1 SGHNT, CDR2 YYREEE (reference sequence). There are 16 residues in the CDR3. This chain's CDR3 is CASTLATDSGANVLTF. The CDR3 coding sequence is TGTGCCAGCACCTTGGCTACGGACTCTGGGGCCAACGTCCTGACTTTC.

The chain recombines TRBV28 with TRBJ2-5; 8 nucleotides match TRBD2. The CDR3 is 16 amino acids. After removal of 3 bases from V and 5 bases from J, the junction contained 11 bases not matched to a gene. Germline loops: CDR1 MDHEN, CDR2 SYDVKM. DNA for the CDR3: TGTGCCAGCAGTTTCCAACTAGCGGAGATGAGTGAGACCCAGTACTTC. Residues: CASSFQLAEMSETQYF. Supplemented by reference TRBV28 and TRBJ2-5, the full variable domain reads DVKVTQSSRYLVKRTGEKVFLECVQDMDHENMFWYRQDPGLGLRLIYFSYDVKMKEKGDIPEGYSVSREKKERFSLILESASTNQTSMYLCASSFQLAEMSETQYFGPGTRLLVL.

The chain links TRBV5-1 to TRBJ2-4; no clear D. With 5 bases removed from V and 5 bases from J, the gap between germline ends came to 5 bases. The CDR3 has 11 residues. The germline V gene has CDR1 SGHRS and CDR2 YFSETQ. The CDR3 here is CASSQENIQYF. CDR3 bases: TGCGCCAGCAGTCAGGAAAACATTCAGTACTTC.

The V gene is TRBV28, the J gene TRBJ2-7; D uncertain. The ends were cut back, 8 bases at V and 0 bases at J, with 23 bases in the middle. This CDR3 has 17 amino acids. Per germline, CDR1 MDHEN and CDR2 SYDVKM. The CDR3 DNA is TGTGCCAGCTCCCCCTTCGATCGGGCAAAGACCTCCTACGAGCAGTACTTC. Amino acids: CASSPFDRAKTSYEQYF.

This clone has a handful of counts. The V gene is TRBV5-1, the J gene TRBJ2-3; D remains ambiguous. This CDR3 has 13 amino acids. V gave up 0 bases and J gave up 6 bases, with 8 bases separating them. The germline V gene has CDR1 SGHRS and CDR2 YFSETQ. The CDR3, as DNA: TGCGCCAGCAGCTTGGACTCAGCGGATACGCAGTATTTT. Translation gives CASSLDSADTQYF.